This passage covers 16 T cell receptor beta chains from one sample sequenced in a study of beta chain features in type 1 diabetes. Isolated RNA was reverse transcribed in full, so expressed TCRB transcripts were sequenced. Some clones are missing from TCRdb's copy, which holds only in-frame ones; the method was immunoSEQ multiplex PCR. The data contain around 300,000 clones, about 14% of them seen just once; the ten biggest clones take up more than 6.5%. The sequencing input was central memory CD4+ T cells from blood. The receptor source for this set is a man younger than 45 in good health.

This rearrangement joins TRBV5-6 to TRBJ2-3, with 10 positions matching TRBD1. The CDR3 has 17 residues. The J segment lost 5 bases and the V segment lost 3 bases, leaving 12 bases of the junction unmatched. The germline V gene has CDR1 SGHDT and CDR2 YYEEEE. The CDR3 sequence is CASSSTGRQGAEDTQYF. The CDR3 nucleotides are TGTGCCAGCAGCTCGACGGGCCGACAGGGGGCGGAAGATACGCAGTATTTT.

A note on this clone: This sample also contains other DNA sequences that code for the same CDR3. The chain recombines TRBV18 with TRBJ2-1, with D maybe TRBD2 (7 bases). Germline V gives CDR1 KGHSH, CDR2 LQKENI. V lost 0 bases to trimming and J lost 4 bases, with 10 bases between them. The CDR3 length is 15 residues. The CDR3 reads CASSPPGGGYNEQFF. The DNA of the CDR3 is TGTGCCAGCTCACCACCAGGGGGGGGGTACAATGAGCAGTTCTTC.

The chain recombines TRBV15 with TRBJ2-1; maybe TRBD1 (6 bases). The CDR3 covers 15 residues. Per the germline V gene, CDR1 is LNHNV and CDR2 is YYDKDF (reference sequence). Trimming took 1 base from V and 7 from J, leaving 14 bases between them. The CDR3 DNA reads TGTGCCACCAGCAGAGTTTCAGGGGCGACGAATGAGCAGTTCTTC. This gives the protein CATSRVSGATNEQFF.

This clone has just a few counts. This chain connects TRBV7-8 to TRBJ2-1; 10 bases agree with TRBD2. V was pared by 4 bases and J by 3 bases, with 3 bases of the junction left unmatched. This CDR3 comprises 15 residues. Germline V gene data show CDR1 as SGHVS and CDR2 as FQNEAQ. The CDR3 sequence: CASSSSSGSYNEQFF. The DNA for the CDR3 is TGTGCCAGCAGCTCATCTAGCGGGAGCTACAATGAGCAGTTCTTC.

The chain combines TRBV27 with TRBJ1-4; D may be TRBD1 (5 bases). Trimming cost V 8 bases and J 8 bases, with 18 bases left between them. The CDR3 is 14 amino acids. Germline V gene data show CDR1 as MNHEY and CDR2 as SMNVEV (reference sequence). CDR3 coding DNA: TGTGCCAGCCGACCGGGACTGGGGAGAGAAAAACTGTTTTTT. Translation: CASRPGLGREKLFF.

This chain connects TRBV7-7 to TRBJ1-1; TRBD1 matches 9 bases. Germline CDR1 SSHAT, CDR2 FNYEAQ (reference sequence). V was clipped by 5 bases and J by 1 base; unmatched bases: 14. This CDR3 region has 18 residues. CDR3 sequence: CASSQETGGSWRNTEAFF. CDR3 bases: TGTGCCAGCAGCCAAGAAACAGGGGGCTCCTGGAGGAACACTGAAGCTTTCTTT. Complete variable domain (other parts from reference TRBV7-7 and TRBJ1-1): GAGVSQSPRYKVTKRGQDVTLRCDPISSHATLYWYQQALGQGPEFLTYFNYEAQPDKSGLPSDRFSAERPEGSISTLTIQRTEQRDSAMYRCASSQETGGSWRNTEAFFGQGTRLTVV.

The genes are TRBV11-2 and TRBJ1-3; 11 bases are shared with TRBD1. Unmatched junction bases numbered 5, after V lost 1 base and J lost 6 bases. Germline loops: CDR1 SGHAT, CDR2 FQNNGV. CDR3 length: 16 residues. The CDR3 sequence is CASSLGTGGTANTIYF. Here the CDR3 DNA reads TGTGCCAGCAGCTTAGGGACAGGGGGCACCGCAAACACCATATATTTT.

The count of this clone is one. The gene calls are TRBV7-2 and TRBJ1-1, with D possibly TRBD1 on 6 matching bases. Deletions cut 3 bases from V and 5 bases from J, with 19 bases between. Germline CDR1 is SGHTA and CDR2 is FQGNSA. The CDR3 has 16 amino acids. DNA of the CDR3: TGTGCCAGCAGCTTTGCTACGGGGGGCAGGGATACTGAAGCTTTCTTT. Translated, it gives CASSFATGGRDTEAFF.

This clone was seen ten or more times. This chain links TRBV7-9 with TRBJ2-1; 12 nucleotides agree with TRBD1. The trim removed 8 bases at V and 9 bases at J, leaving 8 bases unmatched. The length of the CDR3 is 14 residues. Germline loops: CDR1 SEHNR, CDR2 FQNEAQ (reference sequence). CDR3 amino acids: CASCRDRGLGEQFF. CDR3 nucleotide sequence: TGTGCCAGCTGCCGGGACAGGGGGCTTGGTGAGCAGTTCTTC.

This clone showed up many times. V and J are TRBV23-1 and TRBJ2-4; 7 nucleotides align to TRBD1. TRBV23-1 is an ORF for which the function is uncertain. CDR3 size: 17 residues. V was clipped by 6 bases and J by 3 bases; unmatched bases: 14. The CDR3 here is CASRGRGRYRGKNIQYF. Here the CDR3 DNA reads TGCGCCAGCAGGGGCAGGGGAAGGTACAGGGGCAAAAACATTCAGTACTTC.

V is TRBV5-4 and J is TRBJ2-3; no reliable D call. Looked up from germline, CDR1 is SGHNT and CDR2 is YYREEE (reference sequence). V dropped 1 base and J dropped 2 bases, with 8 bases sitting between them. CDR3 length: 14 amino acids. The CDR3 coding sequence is TGTGCCAGCAGCTTGTTTGACTTCACAGATACGCAGTATTTT. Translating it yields CASSLFDFTDTQYF.

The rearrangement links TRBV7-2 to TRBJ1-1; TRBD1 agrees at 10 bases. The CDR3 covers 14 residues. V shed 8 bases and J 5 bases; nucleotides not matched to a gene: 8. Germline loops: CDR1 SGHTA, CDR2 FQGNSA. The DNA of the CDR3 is TGTGCCAGCCAACGACAGGGGGCCGGAACTGAAGCTTTCTTT. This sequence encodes CASQRQGAGTEAFF.

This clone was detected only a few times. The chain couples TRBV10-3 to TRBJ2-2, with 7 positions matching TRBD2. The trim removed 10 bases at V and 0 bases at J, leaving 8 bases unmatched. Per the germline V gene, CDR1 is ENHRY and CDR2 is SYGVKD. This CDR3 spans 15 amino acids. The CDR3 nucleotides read TGTGCCACCTCACCTAGCGGATCGAACACCGGGGAGCTGTTTTTT. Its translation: CATSPSGSNTGELFF.

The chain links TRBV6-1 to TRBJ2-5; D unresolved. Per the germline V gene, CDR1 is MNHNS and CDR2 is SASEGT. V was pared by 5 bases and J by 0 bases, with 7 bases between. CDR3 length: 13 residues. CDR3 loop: CASSLSDQETQYF. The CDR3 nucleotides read TGTGCCAGCAGTCTAAGCGACCAAGAGACCCAGTACTTC.

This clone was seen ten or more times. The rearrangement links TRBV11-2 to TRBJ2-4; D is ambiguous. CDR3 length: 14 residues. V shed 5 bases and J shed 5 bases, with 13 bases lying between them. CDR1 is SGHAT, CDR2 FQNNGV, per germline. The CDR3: CASSKVTAENIQYF. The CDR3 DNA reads TGTGCCAGCAGCAAGGTTACTGCCGAAAACATTCAGTACTTC.

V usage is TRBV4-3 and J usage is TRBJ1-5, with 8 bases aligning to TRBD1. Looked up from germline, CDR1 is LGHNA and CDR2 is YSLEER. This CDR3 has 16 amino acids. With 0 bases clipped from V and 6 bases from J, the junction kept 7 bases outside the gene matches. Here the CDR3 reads CASSQEWDRSSQPQHF. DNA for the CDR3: TGCGCCAGCAGCCAAGAATGGGACAGGTCAAGTCAGCCCCAGCATTTT.